The 26 T cell receptor beta chains below were found in one sample sequenced in a study of T cell repertoires in cytomegalovirus infection. Antigen specificity for these receptors is unknown. TCRdb passed the reads through MiXCR, listing each CDR3 protein once. The sample lists some 920,000 distinct CDR3 sequences; more than 25% were seen once. The sample here was cultured CD8+ T cells from PBMCs, taken from culture after CMV antigen stimulation. These receptor sequences come from a human donor in good health (CMV status not recorded). Some clones in this sample may be carry-over from other donors' samples.

This sequence joins TRBV7-9 and TRBJ1-4, with 9 bases aligning to TRBD1. J lost 5 bases, V lost 5 bases, and 6 bases had no gene match. The CDR3 length is 15 residues. Germline loops: CDR1 SEHNR, CDR2 FQNEAQ (reference sequence). Written as DNA, the CDR3 is TGTGCCAGCAGCACCCGGACAGGGGTAAATGAAAAACTGTTTTTT. It is translated as CASSTRTGVNEKLFF.

The chain links TRBV6-2 or TRBV6-3 to TRBJ2-3; TRBD2 matches at 8 bases. Germline V lookup: CDR1 MNHEY, CDR2 SVGEGT. With 0 bases clipped from V and 6 bases from J, the junction kept 14 bases outside the gene matches. CDR3 size: 18 residues. For the CDR3, the DNA is TGTGCCAGCAGTTACTCGATACTGACCGGACTAGCAGGGGATACGCAGTATTTT. Amino acid sequence: CASSYSILTGLAGDTQYF.

The chain recombines TRBV12-3 or TRBV12-4 with TRBJ1-4; D gene unclear. This CDR3 is built from 16 residues. V lost 3 bases, J lost 3 bases, and 14 bases lay in between. Here the CDR3 reads CASSFDRPAPNEKLFF. CDR3 DNA: TGTGCCAGCAGTTTTGATCGGCCGGCACCTAATGAAAAACTGTTTTTT.

This clonotype has a handful of counts. V is TRBV4-2 and J is TRBJ2-2; the match to TRBD2 covers 8 bases. The V and J ends lost 0 bases and 6 bases, in that order; junction bases with no gene match: 6. The CDR3 extends over 16 amino acids. CDR1 and CDR2 (germline): LGHNA, YNFKEQ. The CDR3 DNA follows: TGTGCCAGCAGCCAAGACAGGGCGGGGGGCCCCGGGGAGCTGTTTTTT. This translates into CASSQDRAGGPGELFF.

The chain recombines TRBV12-3 or TRBV12-4 with TRBJ2-1; 7 nucleotides match TRBD2. The CDR3 consists of 16 residues. V gave up 3 bases and J gave up 3 bases; unmatched junction bases: 8. This CDR3 reads CASSFEGLGDYNEQFF. CDR3 nucleotide sequence: TGTGCCAGCAGTTTTGAAGGACTAGGAGACTACAATGAGCAGTTCTTC.

The chain combines TRBV24-1 with TRBJ1-2; possible D gene TRBD1, 6 bases. Between the trimmed V and J ends, which lost 10 bases and 2 bases, there was a span of 16 bases. From germline, CDR1 is KGHDR and CDR2 SFDVKD. The CDR3 spans 14 residues. CDR3 sequence: CATASEGQNYGYTF. CDR3 DNA sequence: TGTGCCACTGCTTCAGAGGGACAAAACTATGGCTACACCTTC.

V and J are TRBV6-5 and TRBJ2-1; the D is unclear. The CDR3 runs 13 residues. From germline, CDR1 is MNHEY and CDR2 SVGAGI. Trimming shortened V by 0 bases and J by 8 bases, and 8 bases separated the two germline ends. In nucleotides, the CDR3 is TGTGCCAGCAGTTACTCGAGGAACCATGAGCAGTTCTTC. Amino acids: CASSYSRNHEQFF.

This clonotype was counted many times. The CDR3 is CASSYSGEQYV. The CDR3 DNA follows: TGTGCCAGCAGTTACTCAGGGGAGCAGTACGTC. V is TRBV6-2 or TRBV6-3 and J is TRBJ2-7; no reliable D call. This CDR3 contains 11 residues. Germline V gene data show CDR1 as MNHEY and CDR2 as SVGEGT. Trimming took 0 bases from V and 7 from J, leaving 4 bases between them.

The V call is TRBV4-3, the J call TRBJ2-3, with 14 bases identical to TRBD2. CDR3 size: 19 residues. From germline, CDR1 is LGHNA and CDR2 YSLEER. V shed 1 base and J 5 bases; nucleotides not matched to a gene: 11. The CDR3 region has the DNA TGCGCCAGCAGCCAAGCCCTAGGACTAGCGGGGGGTTACAAAGATACGCAGTATTTT. It encodes CASSQALGLAGGYKDTQYF.

The chain links TRBV7-9 to TRBJ2-3; D is uncertain. V was shortened by 1 base and J by 4 bases, with 9 bases between the two germline ends. The CDR3 is made up of 14 amino acids. Per the germline V gene, CDR1 is SEHNR and CDR2 is FQNEAQ (reference sequence). The CDR3 DNA reads TGTGCCAGCAGCTTAGTCGGAAGTGCAGATACGCAGTATTTT. Its protein is CASSLVGSADTQYF.

The chain couples TRBV6-5 to TRBJ2-3; a possible D gene is TRBD1 (6 bases). The CDR3 length is 11 residues. Germline CDR1 reads MNHEY; CDR2 reads SVGAGI. Trimming cost V 10 bases and J 6 bases, with 11 bases left between them. CDR3 protein: CATVQGDTQYF. The CDR3 DNA reads as TGTGCCACCGTACAGGGCGATACGCAGTATTTT.

This chain connects TRBV6-5 to TRBJ2-1; no clear D. The germline CDR1 and CDR2 sequences are MNHEY and SVGAGI. The ends were cut back, 4 bases at V and 7 bases at J, with 11 bases in the middle. CDR3 size: 13 residues. The CDR3 DNA reads TGTGCCAGCAGTTGGCAGGCTGAGAATGAGCAGTTCTTC. Translating gives CASSWQAENEQFF.

This clonotype was detected ten times or more. V gene TRBV12-3 or TRBV12-4 combines with J gene TRBJ1-4; the D gene is possibly TRBD1 (5 bases). The CDR3 is made up of 16 amino acids. V was cut by 3 bases and J by 7 bases, with 18 bases left in between. This chain's CDR3 is CASSFVIQGGGEKLFF. The CDR3 bases are TGTGCCAGCAGTTTCGTAATCCAGGGTGGCGGTGAAAAACTGTTTTTT.

This clonotype was observed a few times. The rearrangement joins TRBV6-2 or TRBV6-3 to TRBJ1-1; 11 positions match TRBD1. This CDR3 comprises 16 residues. The germline CDR1 and CDR2 sequences are MNHEY and SVGEGT. Germline trimming cut 5 bases from V and 5 bases from J; bases unmatched to any gene: 10. The CDR3 protein is CASSPIGQGARTEAFF. CDR3 bases: TGTGCCAGCAGTCCGATAGGACAGGGGGCTAGAACTGAAGCTTTCTTT.

This clonotype was counted once. The CDR3 spells CSAERRGSDRGQFF. The CDR3 DNA sequence: TGCAGTGCTGAGAGGAGGGGTAGTGATCGGGGGCAGTTCTTC. The V and J genes are TRBV20-1 and TRBJ2-1; maybe TRBD2 (6 bases). The CDR3 runs 14 residues. V shed 5 bases and J shed 12 bases, with 23 bases lying between them. CDR1 and CDR2 from the germline V gene are DFQATT and SNEGSKA (reference sequence).

The CDR3 region is CASSPWTSGGASTDTQYF. The CDR3 DNA reads TGTGCCAGCAGTCCATGGACTAGCGGGGGAGCTAGCACAGATACGCAGTATTTT. This rearrangement joins TRBV28 to TRBJ2-3, with TRBD2 matching over 13 bases. CDR1 is MDHEN, CDR2 SYDVKM, per germline. The CDR3 totals 18 residues. V was pared by 5 bases and J by 0 bases, with 8 bases of the junction left unmatched.

This clonotype was counted only a few times. This rearrangement joins TRBV12-3 or TRBV12-4 to TRBJ2-1; D gene unclear. The CDR3 loop spans 13 amino acids. The V end was cut by 6 bases, the J end by 8 bases, with 14 bases between. CDR3 sequence reads: CASSIKTGDEQFF. CDR3 nucleotides: TGTGCCAGCAGCATCAAAACGGGCGATGAGCAGTTCTTC.

Only a few counts were recorded for this clonotype. The rearrangement joins TRBV27 to TRBJ2-5, with 12 bases that match TRBD1. Germline loops: CDR1 MNHEY, CDR2 SMNVEV (reference sequence). J gave up 5 bases and V 3 bases, and 7 bases lay outside the gene matches. The CDR3 is 16 amino acids. The CDR3 loop is CASSFSGTGGFETQYF. The CDR3 region has the DNA TGTGCCAGCAGTTTCTCCGGGACAGGGGGCTTTGAGACCCAGTACTTC.

The count of this clonotype is one. The chain carries TRBV4-1 and TRBJ2-6; no clear D. Trimming cost V 0 bases and J 8 bases, with 17 bases left between them. Germline V CDR1 and CDR2: MGHRA, YSYEKL. This CDR3 spans 17 amino acids. For the CDR3, the DNA is TGCGCCAGCAGCCAAGAACCTTTAGGGTCACAATCCAACGTCCTGACTTTC. Translated: CASSQEPLGSQSNVLTF.

This clonotype was recorded many times. This chain uses TRBV7-9 with TRBJ2-3, with 13 bases fitting TRBD2. The CDR3 runs to 16 residues. Germline CDR1 reads SEHNR; CDR2 reads FQNEAQ (reference sequence). V shed 4 bases, J shed 2 bases, and the junction held 3 bases outside the gene matches. CDR3 loop: CASSSTSGGHTDTQYF. CDR3 DNA: TGTGCCAGCAGCTCGACTAGCGGGGGGCACACAGATACGCAGTATTTT. Filled out from reference TRBV7-9 and TRBJ2-3, the complete variable domain reads DTGVSQNPRHKITKRGQNVTFRCDPISEHNRLYWYRQTLGQGPEFLTYFQNEAQLEKSRLLSDRFSAERPKGSFSTLEIQRTEQGDSAMYLCASSSTSGGHTDTQYFGPGTRLTVL.

The chain links TRBV10-3 to TRBJ2-7; 8 bases are shared with TRBD1. Per germline, CDR1 ENHRY and CDR2 SYGVKD. Trimming at V came to 8 bases and at J to 0 bases, leaving 3 bases not matched to a gene. The CDR3 length is 13 residues. The CDR3 sequence: CAILTGDSYEQYF. CDR3 nucleotide sequence: TGTGCCATCTTGACAGGGGACTCCTACGAGCAGTACTTC.

As regards this clonotype: A much larger clone lies a single base off, so this may be a read error. The CDR3 DNA follows: TGTGCCAACAGCCATCTTCTGGGACAGGGGTCCTACGAGCAGTACTTC. As protein: CANSHLLGQGSYEQYF. The chain couples TRBV7-9 to TRBJ2-7; 10 nucleotides align to TRBD1. This CDR3 is built from 16 residues. Germline V gene sequence: CDR1 SEHNR, CDR2 FQNEAQ (reference sequence). Full variable domain (missing parts from reference TRBV7-9 and TRBJ2-7): DTGVSQNPRHKITKRGQNVTFRCDPISEHNRLYWYRQTLGQGPEFLTYFQNEAQLEKSRLLSDRFSAERPKGSFSTLEIQRTEQGDSAMYLCANSHLLGQGSYEQYFGPGTRLTVT.

This clonotype was seen at least ten times. J is TRBJ2-3 and V is TRBV7-8; 7 positions match TRBD2. The J segment lost 7 bases and the V segment lost 4 bases, leaving 2 bases of the junction unmatched. Per germline, CDR1 SGHVS and CDR2 FQNEAQ. The CDR3 consists of 12 residues. In DNA form, the CDR3 reads TGTGCCAGCAGCTCCGGGGGGTATACGCAGTATTTT. Its protein product is CASSSGGYTQYF.

For this clonotype: One end of the junction fails to match germline, which may point to a read error. The rearrangement links TRBV6-6 to TRBJ2-2; maybe TRBD2 (7 bases). This CDR3 contains 16 residues. The germline V gene encodes CDR1 MNHNY and CDR2 SVGAGI (reference sequence). The CDR3 loop reads CANSPGGAGNTGELFF. In nucleotides, the CDR3 is TGTGCCAACAGTCCGGGGGGCGCAGGCAACACCGGGGAGCTGTTTTTT.

This clonotype appeared a few times. This rearrangement joins TRBV28 to TRBJ2-3; the match to TRBD1 covers 7 bases. Germline loops: CDR1 MDHEN, CDR2 SYDVKM. V was pared by 4 bases and J by 5 bases, with 9 bases of the junction left unmatched. This CDR3 is built from 15 residues. The CDR3 sequence: CASSSGMTGRDTQYF. For the CDR3, the DNA is TGTGCCAGCAGTTCTGGGATGACAGGGCGAGATACGCAGTATTTT.

On this clonotype itself: A read error may be the cause here, since a much bigger clone is one base away. V and J are TRBV12-3 or TRBV12-4 and TRBJ2-1; 16 bases match TRBD2. The CDR3 length is 17 residues. V shed 5 bases and J 11 bases; nucleotides not matched to a gene: 12. CDR3 in amino acids: CASSPVGLAGGRNKQFF. The CDR3 nucleotides are TGTGCCAGCAGTCCGGTGGGACTAGCGGGGGGGCGGAATAAGCAGTTCTTC.